This note documents a single T cell receptor beta chain sequence. What it recognizes is unknown. The data belong to a study of siplizumab effects on memory and regulatory T cells. The CDR3 is 13 amino acids. The germline V gene has CDR1 LNHDA and CDR2 SQIVND (reference sequence). Trimming pared 7 bases from V and 1 base from J, leaving 10 bases between. Profiling relied on immunoSEQ multiplex PCR, and the TCRdb table lists in-frame clones only, not all of them. The table lists about 52,000 clones, less than 98% of them singletons. Findings of the study overall: Mappable alloreactive CD4+ clones were on average 68.8% Treg-derived with siplizumab, 26.9% in controls. Researchers did not confirm the suppressive function of proliferating Tregs from siplizumab cultures. Naive T cells seemed more diverse than memory cells and seemed major alloresponse contributors.

The source of this sequence is a human donor in good health. Sequenced material: naive CD4+ T cells sorted from blood. The V and J genes are TRBV19 and TRBJ1-1; TRBD1 is a possible D gene (6 bases). CDR3 sequence: CASNRGQNTEAFF. The DNA for the CDR3 is TGTGCCAGTAATAGGGGACAGAACACTGAAGCTTTCTTT.